These 13 T cell receptor beta chains were all obtained from the same sample, sequenced in a study of shared clonotypes between healthy human individuals. Some clones are missing from TCRdb's copy, which holds only in-frame ones; the method was immunoSEQ multiplex PCR. The sample holds 2 million to 2.5 million clones, almost 96% seen once. The sequenced sample was naive CD4+ T cells sorted from blood. The subset denotes: CD45RA+ positively selected. These receptors were collected from a man between 18 and 35 years old in good health.

The rearrangement joins TRBV18 to TRBJ2-7, with 7 positions matching TRBD1. V lost 2 bases and J lost 7; bases outside the gene matches: 11. CDR1 KGHSH and CDR2 LQKENI come from the germline V gene. The CDR3 totals 15 residues. CDR3 amino acids: CASSPTTGQSTEQYF. The CDR3 region has the DNA TGTGCCAGCTCACCAACCACGGGACAGTCCACTGAGCAGTACTTC.

This clone has a single count. Other DNA sequences in this specimen translate into the identical CDR3. The J gene is TRBJ2-5, the V gene TRBV7-9; D remains ambiguous. Germline CDR1 and CDR2: SEHNR and FQNEAQ (reference sequence). CDR3 length: 12 amino acids. With 0 bases removed from V and 5 bases from J, the gap between germline ends came to 4 bases. The CDR3 DNA reads as TGTGCCAGCAGCTTAGCGTTGGAGACCCAGTACTTC. This codes for CASSLALETQYF.

The chain couples TRBV27 to TRBJ2-5; D may correspond to TRBD1 or TRBD2 (5 bases each). The germline V and J ends were trimmed by 8 bases and 11 bases, with 18 bases remaining between them. The CDR3 contains 12 residues. Germline CDR1 is MNHEY and CDR2 is SMNVEV (reference sequence). CDR3 residues: CASARDLGVQYF. The CDR3 bases are TGTGCCAGCGCCCGGGACCTAGGTGTGCAGTACTTC.

As concerns this clone: Other nucleotide sequences in the sample specify the same CDR3. The CDR3 nucleotides read TGTGCCAGCTCCTACAGGTGGGGCTACGAGCAGTACTTC. Translation: CASSYRWGYEQYF. The rearrangement joins TRBV6-5 to TRBJ2-7; possibly TRBD1 for D (5 bases). From germline, CDR1 is MNHEY and CDR2 SVGAGI. The CDR3 is 13 amino acids. V shed 8 bases and J shed 3 bases, with 14 bases lying between them.

The gene calls are TRBV30 and TRBJ1-1; a weak D match, TRBD1 (6 bases). Trimming shortened V by 0 bases and J by 4 bases, and 15 bases separated the two germline ends. The CDR3 length is 15 residues. Germline-derived CDR1 and CDR2 are GTSNPN and SVGIG (reference sequence). The CDR3 protein is CAWSVGTRGRTEAFF. CDR3 coding DNA: TGTGCCTGGAGTGTAGGGACACGGGGCCGCACTGAAGCTTTCTTT.

The rearrangement links TRBV6-6 to TRBJ2-5, with TRBD2 matching over 11 bases. CDR1 is MNHNY, CDR2 SVGAGI, per germline (reference sequence). This CDR3 contains 13 residues. Trimming took 5 bases from V and 6 from J; bases not matched to a gene: 2. The CDR3 nucleotides read TGTGCCAGCAGTCCTAGCGGGAGGAAGACCCAGTACTTC. Its protein is CASSPSGRKTQYF.

The chain employs TRBV4-3 and TRBJ1-2; D uncertain. The V gene's germline CDR1 is LGHNA and CDR2 YSLEER. CDR3 length: 15 amino acids. V lost 4 bases, J lost 1 base, and 13 bases lay in between. This CDR3 reads CASSPTPGGNYGYTF. CDR3 sequence (DNA): TGCGCCAGCAGCCCCACCCCGGGAGGTAACTATGGCTACACCTTC.

The rearrangement uses TRBV9 and TRBJ2-3; D ambiguous. Deletions cut 0 bases from V and 5 bases from J, with 7 bases between. This CDR3 comprises 13 residues. Germline CDR1 is SGDLS and CDR2 is YYNGEE. Here the CDR3 reads CASSVDGLDTQYF. In nucleotides, the CDR3 is TGTGCCAGCAGCGTAGACGGATTAGATACGCAGTATTTT.

This rearrangement joins TRBV7-9 to TRBJ1-6; D is unresolved. CDR3 size: 14 residues. Trimming cost V 3 bases and J 7 bases, with 10 bases left between them. Germline V gene sequence: CDR1 SEHNR, CDR2 FQNEAQ (reference sequence). This CDR3 reads CASSLVAGNSPLHF. The CDR3 DNA is TGTGCCAGCAGCTTGGTCGCGGGGAATTCACCCCTCCACTTT.

Regarding this clone: This CDR3 is also generated by other DNA sequences in the sample. The chain has TRBV5-1 and TRBJ2-7, with D perhaps TRBD1 (7 bases). Trimming removed 4 bases from V and 1 base from J, with 12 bases in between. The CDR3 is made up of 14 amino acids. Germline CDR1 reads SGHRS; CDR2 reads YFSETQ. The CDR3 region is CASSQGGSSYEQYF. DNA of the CDR3: TGCGCCAGCAGCCAGGGGGGCAGTTCCTACGAGCAGTACTTC.

In the case of this clone: Different DNA sequences within this sample yield the same CDR3. The rearrangement joins TRBV5-1 to TRBJ1-2, with a weak D call TRBD1 (6 bases). Trimming cost V 0 bases and J 6 bases, with 6 bases left between them. Germline V gene lookup returns CDR1 SGHRS and CDR2 YFSETQ. This CDR3 comprises 12 residues. CDR3: CASSLAGDGYTF. The CDR3 DNA is TGCGCCAGCAGCTTGGCAGGGGATGGCTACACCTTC.

This clone was detected only once. The V gene is TRBV5-6, the J gene TRBJ2-5; TRBD2 is a possible D gene (5 bases). Germline V lookup: CDR1 SGHDT, CDR2 YYEEEE. The V and J ends lost 4 bases and 5 bases respectively, with 9 bases between them. The CDR3 spans 12 residues. CDR3 bases: TGTGCCAGCAGCCCGGGAAGGGAGACCCAGTACTTC. Translating gives CASSPGRETQYF.

The chain joins TRBV6-5 to TRBJ1-2, with D perhaps matching TRBD1 (6 bases). Trimming pared 6 bases from V and 8 bases from J, leaving 16 bases between. CDR1 is MNHEY, CDR2 SVGAGI, per germline. The CDR3 covers 13 residues. The CDR3 DNA reads as TGTGCCAGCAGCCGGATGGGGGGGGCCGGCTACACCTTC. This codes for CASSRMGGAGYTF.